The present T cell receptor (beta chain) was sequenced within a study of T cell responses to AZD1222 COVID-19 vaccine. Study background: Analysis merged second doses at about 4 or about 12 weeks. General study findings and limits: The breadth and depth of Spike-specific TCRs increased once two AZD1222 doses had been given. Donors were mostly white British, more females; clonal diversity possibly underestimated. Dominant at 160-218 and 743-854, vaccine-associated CD4 TCRs also spanned spike.

This clone was seen a handful of times. What it binds is unknown. TCRdb keeps only in-frame clones here, not all; method: immunoSEQ multiplex PCR. The sample records fewer than 200,000 clones, over 80% being singletons. This clonotype originated in an adult in good health. Sequenced material: peripheral blood, taken on day 0 of AZD1222 vaccination.

The CDR3: CASSLEGLPGDTEAFF. The CDR3 DNA is TGCGCCAGCAGCTTGGAGGGGCTTCCTGGAGACACTGAAGCTTTCTTT. The V and J genes are TRBV5-1 and TRBJ1-1; possibly TRBD1 for D (5 bases). The germline V and J ends were trimmed by 0 bases and 3 bases, with 15 bases remaining between them. The germline CDR1 and CDR2 sequences are SGHRS and YFSETQ. The CDR3 contains 16 residues.